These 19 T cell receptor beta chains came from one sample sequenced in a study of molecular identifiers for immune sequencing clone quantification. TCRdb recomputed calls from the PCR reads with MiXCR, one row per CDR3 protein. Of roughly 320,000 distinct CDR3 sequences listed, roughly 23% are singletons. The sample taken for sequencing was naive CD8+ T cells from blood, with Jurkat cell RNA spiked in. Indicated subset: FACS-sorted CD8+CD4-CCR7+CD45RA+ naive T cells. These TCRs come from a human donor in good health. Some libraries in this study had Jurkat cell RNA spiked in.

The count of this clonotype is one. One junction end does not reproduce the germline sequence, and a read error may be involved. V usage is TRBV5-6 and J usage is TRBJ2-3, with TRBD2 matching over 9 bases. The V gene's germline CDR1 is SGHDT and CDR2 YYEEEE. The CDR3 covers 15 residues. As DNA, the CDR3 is TGTGCCAGCACGGCGGGGGGGGGGCCCGGAGATTCGCAGTATTTT. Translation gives CASTAGGGPGDSQYF.

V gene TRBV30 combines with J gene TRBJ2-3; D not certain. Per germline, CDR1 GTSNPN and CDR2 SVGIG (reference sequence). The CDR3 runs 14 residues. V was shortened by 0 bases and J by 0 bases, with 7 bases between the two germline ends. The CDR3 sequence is CAWSVQTSTDTQYF. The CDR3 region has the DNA TGTGCCTGGAGTGTACAAACTAGCACAGATACGCAGTATTTT.

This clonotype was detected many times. CDR3 amino acids: CATGANYGYTF. The CDR3 DNA reads as TGTGCCACCGGAGCTAACTATGGCTACACCTTC. The genes are TRBV12-3 or TRBV12-4 and TRBJ1-2, with unresolved D. This CDR3 is built from 11 residues. V shed 10 bases and J shed 0 bases, with 6 bases lying between them.

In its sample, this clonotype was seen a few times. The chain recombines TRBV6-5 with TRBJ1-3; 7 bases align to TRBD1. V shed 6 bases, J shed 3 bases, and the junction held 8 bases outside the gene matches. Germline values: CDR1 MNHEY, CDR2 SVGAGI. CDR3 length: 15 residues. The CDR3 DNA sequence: TGTGCCAGCAGGACCCGGGACAGCGTTGGAAACACCATATATTTT. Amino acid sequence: CASRTRDSVGNTIYF.

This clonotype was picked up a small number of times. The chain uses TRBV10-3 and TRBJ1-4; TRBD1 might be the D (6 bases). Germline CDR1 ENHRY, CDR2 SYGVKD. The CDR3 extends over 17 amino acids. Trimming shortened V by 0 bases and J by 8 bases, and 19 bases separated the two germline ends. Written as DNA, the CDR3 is TGTGCCATCAGTGAGTCGACTCCATACAGGGAGAACGAAAAACTGTTTTTT. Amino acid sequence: CAISESTPYRENEKLFF.

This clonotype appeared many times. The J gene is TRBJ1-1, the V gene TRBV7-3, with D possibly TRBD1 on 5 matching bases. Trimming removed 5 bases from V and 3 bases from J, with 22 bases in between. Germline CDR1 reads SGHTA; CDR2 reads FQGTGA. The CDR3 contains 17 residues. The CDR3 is CASSPTGPGVGYTEAFF. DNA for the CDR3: TGTGCCAGCAGCCCTACCGGGCCGGGGGTCGGGTACACTGAAGCTTTCTTT. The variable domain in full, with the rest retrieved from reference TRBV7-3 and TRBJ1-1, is GAGVSQTPSNKVTEKGKYVELRCDPISGHTALYWYRQSLGQGPEFLIYFQGTGAADDSGLPNDRFFAVRPEGSVSTLKIQRTERGDSAVYLCASSPTGPGVGYTEAFFGQGTRLTVV.

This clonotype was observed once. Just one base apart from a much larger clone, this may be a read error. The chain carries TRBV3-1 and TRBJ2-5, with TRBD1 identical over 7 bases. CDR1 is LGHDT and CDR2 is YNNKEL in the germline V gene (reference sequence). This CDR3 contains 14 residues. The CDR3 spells CASSQDLTGNIQCF. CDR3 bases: TGTGCCAGCAGCCAAGATTTGACAGGGAATATCCAGTGCTTC.

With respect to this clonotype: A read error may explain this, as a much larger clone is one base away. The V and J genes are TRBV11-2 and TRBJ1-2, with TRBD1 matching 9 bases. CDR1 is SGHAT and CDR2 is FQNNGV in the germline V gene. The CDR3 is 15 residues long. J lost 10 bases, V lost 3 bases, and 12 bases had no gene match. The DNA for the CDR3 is TGTGCCAGCAGCTTTGGGACAGGGCTGAGAGATGACTACACCTTC. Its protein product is CASSFGTGLRDDYTF.

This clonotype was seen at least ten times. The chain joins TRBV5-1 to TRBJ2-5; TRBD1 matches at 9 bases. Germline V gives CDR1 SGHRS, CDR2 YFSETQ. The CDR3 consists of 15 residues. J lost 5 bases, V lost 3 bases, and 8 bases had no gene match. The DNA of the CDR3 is TGCGCCAGCAGCTGGTTGACAGGGGGAGGGGAGACCCAGTACTTC. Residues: CASSWLTGGGETQYF.

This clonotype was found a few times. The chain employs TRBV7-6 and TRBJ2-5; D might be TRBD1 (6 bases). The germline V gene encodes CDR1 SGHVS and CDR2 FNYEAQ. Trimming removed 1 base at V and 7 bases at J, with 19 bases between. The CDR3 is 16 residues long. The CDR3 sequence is CASSLGPRQETGTQYF. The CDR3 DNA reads TGTGCCAGCAGCTTAGGCCCGCGACAGGAAACAGGGACCCAGTACTTC.

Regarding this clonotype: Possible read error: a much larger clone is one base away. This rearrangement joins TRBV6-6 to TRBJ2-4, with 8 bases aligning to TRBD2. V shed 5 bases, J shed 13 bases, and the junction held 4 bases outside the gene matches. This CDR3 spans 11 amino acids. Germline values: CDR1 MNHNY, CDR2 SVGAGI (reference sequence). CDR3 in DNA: TGTGCCAGCAGTAACGGGGGGGAGCAGTACTTC. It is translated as CASSNGGEQYF.

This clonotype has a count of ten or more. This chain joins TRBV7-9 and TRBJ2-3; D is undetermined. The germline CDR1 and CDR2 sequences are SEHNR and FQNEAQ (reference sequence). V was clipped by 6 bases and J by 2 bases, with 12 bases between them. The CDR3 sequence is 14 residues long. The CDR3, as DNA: TGTGCCAGCAGTAACGGGTTCACCACAGATACGCAGTATTTT. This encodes CASSNGFTTDTQYF.

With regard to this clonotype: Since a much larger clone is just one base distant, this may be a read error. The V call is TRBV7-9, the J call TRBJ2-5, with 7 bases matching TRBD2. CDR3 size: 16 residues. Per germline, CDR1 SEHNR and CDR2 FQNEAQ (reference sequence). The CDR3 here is CTSSPLTGGLSETQYF. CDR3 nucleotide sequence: TGTACCAGCAGCCCACTGACGGGGGGATTGTCAGAGACCCAGTACTTC.

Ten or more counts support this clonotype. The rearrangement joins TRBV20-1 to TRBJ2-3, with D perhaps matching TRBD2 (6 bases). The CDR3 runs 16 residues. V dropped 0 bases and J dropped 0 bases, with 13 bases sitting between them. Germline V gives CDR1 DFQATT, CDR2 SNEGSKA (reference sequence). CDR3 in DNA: TGCAGTGCTAGAGAGATTTTGGCGGGAAGCACAGATACGCAGTATTTT. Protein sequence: CSAREILAGSTDTQYF.

CDR3 sequence: CASSQDPVAGNTGELFF. The CDR3 DNA is TGCGCCAGCAGCCAAGATCCGGTGGCAGGGAACACCGGGGAGCTGTTTTTT. V is TRBV4-3 and J is TRBJ2-2; no reliable D call. CDR1 is LGHNA, CDR2 YSLEER, per germline. V lost 0 bases to trimming and J lost 1 base, with 12 bases between them. CDR3 length equals 17 residues.

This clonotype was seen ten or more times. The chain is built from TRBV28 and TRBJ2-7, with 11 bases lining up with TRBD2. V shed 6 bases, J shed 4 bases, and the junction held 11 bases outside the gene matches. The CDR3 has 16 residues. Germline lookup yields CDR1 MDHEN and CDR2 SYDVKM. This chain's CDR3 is CASRYLSGRASYEQYF. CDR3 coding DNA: TGTGCCAGCAGATACCTTAGCGGGAGGGCCTCGTACGAGCAGTACTTC.

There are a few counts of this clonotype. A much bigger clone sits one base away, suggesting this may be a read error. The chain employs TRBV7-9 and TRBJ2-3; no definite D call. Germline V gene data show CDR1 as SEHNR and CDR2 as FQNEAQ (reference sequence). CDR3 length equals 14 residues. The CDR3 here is CASSLVPSTDTRYF. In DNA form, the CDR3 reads TGTGCCAGCAGCTTAGTACCTTCCACAGATACGCGGTATTTT.

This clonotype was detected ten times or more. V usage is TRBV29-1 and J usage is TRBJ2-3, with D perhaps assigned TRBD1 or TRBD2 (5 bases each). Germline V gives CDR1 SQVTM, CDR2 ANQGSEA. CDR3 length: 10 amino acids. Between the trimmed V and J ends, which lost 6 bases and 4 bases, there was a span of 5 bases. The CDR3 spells CSVGADTQYF. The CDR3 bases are TGCAGCGTGGGGGCAGATACGCAGTATTTT.

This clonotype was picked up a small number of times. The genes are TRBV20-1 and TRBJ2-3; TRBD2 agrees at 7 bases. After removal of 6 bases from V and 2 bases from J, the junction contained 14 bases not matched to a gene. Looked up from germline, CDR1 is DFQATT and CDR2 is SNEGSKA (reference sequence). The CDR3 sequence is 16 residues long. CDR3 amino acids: CSAPGGSSGLTDTQYF. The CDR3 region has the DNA TGCAGTGCCCCAGGAGGGTCTAGCGGACTCACAGATACGCAGTATTTT.